Listed below are T cell receptor beta chains from one sample, sequenced in a study of OX40 agonist ivuxolimab in advanced cancers. Sequenced by immunoSEQ multiplex PCR; TCRdb stores in-frame clones only, minus some. The table shows tens of thousands of clones, with around 90% occurring only once. The sequencing used CD4+ or CD8+ T cells sorted from blood, collected in a trial of the OX40 agonist ivuxolimab. These receptors came from an adult with an advanced solid tumor such as melanoma, head and neck, liver or kidney cancer. Each CDR3 is given with its conserved first and last residue. D genes are given only for firm matches. Only some rows state a clone size, as once, few, many or a class for expanded clones.

d_gene	j_gene	v_gene	abundance	CDR3nt	CDR3aa
TRBD2	TRBJ2-5	TRBV9	.	TGTGCCAGCAACCCAGCGGGAACGCTCGGGTCGGCCCAGTACTTC	CASNPAGTLGSAQYF
TRBD2	TRBJ2-2	TRBV7-3	.	TGTGCCAGTAACCCGGGACTAGGGCACACCGGGGAGCTGTTTTTT	CASNPGLGHTGELFF
.	TRBJ2-7	TRBV7-7	.	TGTGCTAGCAGCCCTGGGGGGCCTAGCTCCTACGAGCAGTACTTC	CASSPGGPSSYEQYF
.	TRBJ2-5	TRBV5-1	.	TGCGCCAGCAGCCGACGGACAGTACACCAAGAGACCCAGTACTTC	CASSRRTVHQETQYF
TRBD1	TRBJ1-5	TRBV28	once	TGTGCCAGCAGTTTACGACAGGGCTATAGCAATCAGCCCCAGCATTTT	CASSLRQGYSNQPQHF
.	TRBJ2-7	TRBV5-4	once	TGTGCCAGCAGCTTGGAAGACGGCTACGAGCAGTACTTC	CASSLEDGYEQYF
TRBD2	TRBJ2-1	TRBV4-2	few	TGTGCCAGCAGCCAAATTACCGGGACTAGCGGGCAAAATGAGCAGTTCTTC	CASSQITGTSGQNEQFF
.	TRBJ1-6	TRBV5-4	.	TGTGCCAGCAGCTTTCCACAGGGAAATTCACCCCTCCACTTT	CASSFPQGNSPLHF
.	TRBJ1-5	TRBV5-1	.	TGCGCCAGCAGCTTGGAGGGGAGCAATCAGCCCCAGCATTTT	CASSLEGSNQPQHF
TRBD1	TRBJ1-5	TRBV7-2	once	TGTGCCAGCAGTTCAGGGGGTACGGGGCCCCAGCATTTT	CASSSGGTGPQHF
TRBD2	TRBJ2-3	TRBV6-1	.	TGTGCCAGCAGGCGAGGGACTAGCGGCACAGATACGCAGTATTTT	CASRRGTSGTDTQYF
.	TRBJ2-7	TRBV6-6	.	TGTGCCAGCAGATATAGACAGAGCGTTTCCTACGAGCAGTACTTC	CASRYRQSVSYEQYF
TRBD1	TRBJ1-5	TRBV28	once	TGTGCCAGCAGTTCGCGACAGGGAAGCCAGCCCCAGCATTTT	CASSSRQGSQPQHF
.	TRBJ2-7	TRBV15	few	TGTGCCACCAGCAGAGATAGGGTGGTAGCTTCCCACGAGCAGTACTTC	CATSRDRVVASHEQYF
.	TRBJ2-2	TRBV7-6	.	TGTGCCAGCAGCAACGGGAGAAAGAACACCGGGGAGCTGTTTTTT	CASSNGRKNTGELFF
.	TRBJ2-7	TRBV7-2	.	TGTGCCAGCAGCGCAACCGGGACGGGACCCTACGAGCAGTACTTC	CASSATGTGPYEQYF
TRBD1	TRBJ1-4	TRBV5-4	.	TGTGCCAGCAGCCAAAGACAGGGGGCGATAAGTGAAAAACTGTTTTTT	CASSQRQGAISEKLFF
TRBD2	TRBJ2-7	TRBV5-4	.	TGTGCCAGCAGCATAGCCGGGGGAGGGCTCGAGCAGTACTTC	CASSIAGGGLEQYF
.	TRBJ2-7	TRBV7-2	few	TGTGCCAGCAGCGAATGGACAGCACGGGAGCAGTACTTC	CASSEWTAREQYF
.	TRBJ2-2	TRBV19	.	TGTGCCAGTCGAAACAGGGTTACCGGGGAGCTGTTTTTT	CASRNRVTGELFF
.	TRBJ2-1	TRBV7-2	.	TGTGCCAGCAGCTTAGGGAGTCCTCTCAGATACAATGAGCAGTTCTTC	CASSLGSPLRYNEQFF
.	TRBJ2-7	TRBV7-2	once	TGTGCCAGCAGCTTAGCTGAGGGTTCCTACGAGCAGTACTTC	CASSLAEGSYEQYF
.	TRBJ1-1	TRBV5-1	once	TGCGCCAGCAGCACCTCATTGAACACTGAAGCTTTCTTT	CASSTSLNTEAFF
TRBD1	TRBJ1-2	TRBV2	.	TGTGCCAGCAGTGAGGACAGGGGGAGCGGCTACACCTTC	CASSEDRGSGYTF
TRBD1	TRBJ2-7	TRBV28	.	TGTGCCAGCAGTTCGCCGGGACAGGGGTTCGAGCAGTACTTC	CASSSPGQGFEQYF
.	TRBJ2-3	TRBV11-2	.	TGTGCCAGCAGCTACCGACTCGGCGGCACAGATACGCAGTATTTT	CASSYRLGGTDTQYF